This paragraph covers one TCR beta chain sequence. This clone has only a few counts. The specificity of this receptor is unknown. Base qualities were left out, and no much larger clone turns up one base away. Each collaborating institution followed its own protocols to collect whole blood in K2EDTA tubes. For TCRbeta analysis, collaborator samples were shipped as frozen whole blood, as isolated PBMCs, or as DNA extracted from either sample type. The source of the sample is a study of blood T cell repertoires in COVID-19 (TCRdb year 2020). Background for the entire study: Samples covering the acute and convalescent phases of COVID-19 were provided by collaborators in the United States, Italy and Spain. The prospective study material was composed of cDNA or gDNA derived from T cells, B-cell-depleted T cells, or PBMCs. Subjects who had been exposed to COVID-19, were actively infected with it, or had recovered from it provided the deeply sampled blood TCRbeta repertoires that made up the dataset. The repertoires were released in a freely available public database meant as a resource for research on the immune response to SARS-CoV-2. The samples were drawn from two sources: the first 160 participants of the ongoing ImmuneRACE study, and 1,254 subjects contributed by 6 global collaborators. The sample metadata nearly always contained a de-identified subject ID, COVID-19 status, age in years and sex. Where HLA class I and class II types were available, the types were taken from metadata supplied by the sample provider, not from assay-based typing. What the research found in general, with its limitations: The quantity of clinical and demographic metadata differed by source and by participant and was supplied without curation.

The immunoSEQ Assay, a bias-controlled multiplex PCR, was used to amplify TCRbeta CDR3 regions from genomic DNA. Turning to the authors' computational methods: Nucleated cell counts per sample were estimated from amplification of reference gene primers within the assay. To quantify the absolute abundance of each unique TCRbeta CDR3 rearrangement, sequence reads were collapsed and filtered. For each sample, productive Simpson clonality was calculated as the square root of Simpson's diversity index across productive rearrangements. As stored in TCRdb, this immuneACCESS dataset retains in-frame rearrangements with V and J assigned. A fraction of the clones does not appear; measured against another copy, unresolved V genes explain less than half of the discrepancy, and the remainder lacks a known reason. From that table come the V and J calls and clone size; the DNA was used to work out D and trimming. The sample yields roughly 250,000 clones; roughly 85% were counted once. The ten largest clones represent around 0.97% of the sample.

From the germline V gene, CDR1 is SNHLY and CDR2 is FYNNEI. V loses 7 bases of germline sequence and J loses 5 bases, and the interval between the two ends is 17 bases. From the cysteine through the phenylalanine, the CDR3 covers 14 amino acids. Left in the record is the CDR3 DNA by itself, 42 bases read in frame from the first base. Sequenced input: peripheral blood. The chain is made from TRBV2 and TRBJ1-1; no D gene can be assigned with confidence. This clonotype originated in a man in his forties or fifties with acute or convalescent COVID-19. The CDR3 has the sequence CASNVQQTLTEAFF. The sequence in DNA is TGTGCCAGCAATGTTCAACAGACGCTTACTGAAGCTTTCTTT.